Presented here are 19 T cell receptor beta chains from one specimen sequenced in a study of T-cell reconstitution after alpha-beta-depleted transplantation in children. Unique molecular identifiers were incorporated when the TCRbeta library was constructed. One entry per CDR3 protein results from TCRdb running MiXCR on the PCR reads. The table records 140,000 to 150,000 distinct CDR3 sequences, 8% to 10% of them present only once. The sample was PBMCs, mostly from graft donor cells, taken 180 days after TCRalphabeta/CD19-depleted stem cell transplant. The receptors shown here come from a female patient aged 2-9 years who had a stem cell transplant for congenital amegakaryocytic thrombocytopenia, so the T cells may come from the graft donor.

The chain carries TRBV4-1 and TRBJ2-1; D assignment may be TRBD1 or TRBD2 (5 bases each). Trimming removed 4 bases from V and 3 bases from J, with 16 bases in between. The CDR3 is made up of 16 amino acids. Germline CDR1 MGHRA, CDR2 YSYEKL. The CDR3 DNA follows: TGCGCCAGCAGCCCCGAAGTGGGGACGTTCTACAATGAGCAGTTCTTC. Amino acids: CASSPEVGTFYNEQFF.

CDR3 protein: CSARDPGGVYEQYF. DNA of the CDR3: TGCAGTGCTAGAGACCCCGGAGGGGTATACGAGCAGTACTTC. The chain has TRBV20-1 and TRBJ2-7; tentatively, D is TRBD2 (6 bases). This CDR3 spans 14 amino acids. Trimming took 0 bases from V and 4 from J, leaving 13 bases between them. The V gene's germline CDR1 is DFQATT and CDR2 SNEGSKA (reference sequence).

This clonotype was recorded at least ten times. This sequence joins TRBV21-1 and TRBJ1-1. TRBV21-1 is a recognized pseudogene. The CDR3 totals 12 residues. The CDR3 nucleotides are TGTGCCAGCAGCAAAGCGCAGGGTAGAGCTTTCTTT. As protein: CASSKAQGRAFF.

This clonotype appeared once. A much larger clonotype is one base distant, so this may be a read error. The genes are TRBV28 and TRBJ2-5; no clear D gene. This CDR3 has 14 amino acids. Germline lookup yields CDR1 MDHEN and CDR2 SYDVKM. DNA for the CDR3: TGTGCCAGCAGTTTAGGTCGAATTCAAGAGACCCGGTACTTC. It encodes CASSLGRIQETRYF.

In this sample, this clonotype turned up many times. The rearrangement uses TRBV7-2 and TRBJ1-3; D not resolved. V gave up 2 bases and J gave up 0 bases, with 8 bases separating them. The CDR3 length is 15 residues. Germline assignment: CDR1 SGHTA and CDR2 FQGNSA. CDR3 region: CASSLMGVSGNTIYF. The CDR3 nucleotides read TGTGCCAGCAGCTTAATGGGCGTCTCTGGAAACACCATATATTTT.

This clonotype was detected ten times or more. The chain carries TRBV14 and TRBJ1-2; TRBD1 aligns across 8 bases. The CDR3 spans 15 residues. J gave up 4 bases and V 3 bases, and 7 bases lay outside the gene matches. Germline-derived CDR1 and CDR2 are SGHDN and FVKESK. CDR3 bases: TGTGCCAGCAGCCATTTCCAGGGGGCGGGCTATGGCTACACCTTC. Its protein is CASSHFQGAGYGYTF.

This clonotype came up a few times. The chain couples TRBV29-1 to TRBJ2-3; TRBD2 agrees at 11 bases. This CDR3 contains 13 residues. The trim removed 7 bases at V and 7 bases at J, leaving 7 bases unmatched. The V gene's germline CDR1 is SQVTM and CDR2 ANQGSEA. The CDR3 nucleotides read TGCAGCGCCGTAGCGGGAGGGCCGAATACGCAGTATTTT. It encodes CSAVAGGPNTQYF.

This clonotype was seen ten or more times. The chain has TRBV6-1 and TRBJ1-2, with D uncertain. Germline CDR1 and CDR2: MNHNS and SASEGT. Trimming cost V 6 bases and J 4 bases, with 18 bases left between them. The CDR3 sequence is 15 residues long. The CDR3 reads CASSQSVRTSYGYTF. CDR3 DNA: TGTGCCAGCAGCCAAAGCGTCCGAACTTCCTATGGCTACACCTTC.

The sample holds many counts of this clonotype. The CDR3 DNA is TGTGCCAGCAGCTTAGCTCTAGGTTGGGCCGGTGAAAAACTGTTTTTT. Protein product: CASSLALGWAGEKLFF. V and J are TRBV7-2 and TRBJ1-4; D call uncertain. Between the trimmed V and J ends, which lost 0 bases and 7 bases, there was a span of 15 bases. The CDR3 contains 16 residues. Per germline, CDR1 SGHTA and CDR2 FQGNSA.

This clonotype appeared many times. The chain is built from TRBV10-3 and TRBJ2-2, with a tentative D call TRBD2 (6 bases). CDR3 size: 14 residues. V lost 6 bases to trimming and J lost 1 base, with 9 bases between them. The germline CDR1 and CDR2 sequences are ENHRY and SYGVKD. The CDR3: CAIRGGVNTGELFF. In DNA, the CDR3 is TGTGCCATCAGAGGCGGGGTGAACACCGGGGAGCTGTTTTTT.

This clonotype was counted a few times. The chain is built from TRBV12-3 or TRBV12-4 and TRBJ2-1; 7 positions agree with TRBD2. Unmatched junction bases numbered 5, after V lost 3 bases and J lost 9 bases. The CDR3 extends over 13 amino acids. The CDR3 loop reads CASSLRLAAEQFF. The CDR3 DNA reads TGTGCCAGCAGTTTGAGGCTAGCGGCTGAGCAGTTCTTC.

This clonotype was detected many times. The chain employs TRBV4-3 and TRBJ2-5; D gene ambiguous. The CDR3 is made up of 14 amino acids. Germline CDR1 and CDR2: LGHNA and YSLEER. The ends were cut back, 1 base at V and 0 bases at J, with 6 bases in the middle. In DNA, the CDR3 is TGCGCCAGCAGCCAAGTGTATCACCAAGAGACCCAGTACTTC. This sequence encodes CASSQVYHQETQYF.

This clonotype has a handful of counts. The chain combines TRBV7-8 with TRBJ2-2, with 10 positions matching TRBD1. Trimming took 5 bases from V and 1 from J; bases not matched to a gene: 4. This CDR3 has 16 amino acids. Germline V lookup: CDR1 SGHVS, CDR2 FQNEAQ. The CDR3 is CASSPRDRGNTGELFF. In nucleotides, the CDR3 is TGTGCCAGCAGCCCGAGGGACAGGGGGAACACCGGGGAGCTGTTTTTT.

This clonotype showed up many times. J is TRBJ1-3 and V is TRBV9; the D is unclear. Trimming cost V 4 bases and J 7 bases, with 9 bases left between them. The CDR3 has 12 residues. Looked up from germline, CDR1 is SGDLS and CDR2 is YYNGEE. The CDR3 region has the DNA TGTGCCAGCAGCTCAGTACCGAACACCATATATTTT. It encodes CASSSVPNTIYF.

This clonotype was counted many times. The V call is TRBV27, the J call TRBJ2-7, with 14 nucleotides matching TRBD2. This CDR3 spans 14 amino acids. The trim removed 6 bases at V and 4 bases at J, leaving 2 bases unmatched. Germline V gives CDR1 MNHEY, CDR2 SMNVEV (reference sequence). CDR3 coding DNA: TGTGCCAGCAGGACTAGCGGGAGGGGGTACGAGCAGTACTTC. Its protein is CASRTSGRGYEQYF.

This clonotype was picked up many times. The chain is built from TRBV20-1 and TRBJ2-5, with 11 bases aligning to TRBD2. The CDR3 totals 14 residues. Per germline, CDR1 DFQATT and CDR2 SNEGSKA (reference sequence). J gave up 3 bases and V 6 bases, and 6 bases lay outside the gene matches. The CDR3 nucleotides are TGCAGTGCCAATCCGGGACTAGCGGAAGAGACCCAGTACTTC. Translated: CSANPGLAEETQYF.

This clonotype was seen at least ten times. The V gene is TRBV6-1, the J gene TRBJ1-2, with D unresolved. V shed 6 bases and J shed 5 bases, with 16 bases lying between them. The germline V gene encodes CDR1 MNHNS and CDR2 SASEGT. The CDR3 is 14 residues long. CDR3 in amino acids: CASRTRDPYYGYTF. In DNA, the CDR3 is TGTGCCAGCAGGACGCGTGACCCGTATTATGGCTACACCTTC.

The rearrangement uses TRBV20-1 and TRBJ1-1, with D tentatively TRBD1 (6 bases). Trimming removed 6 bases from V and 5 bases from J, with 13 bases in between. CDR3 length: 12 residues. Germline V gives CDR1 DFQATT, CDR2 SNEGSKA (reference sequence). CDR3 DNA sequence: TGCAGTGCGATCCAGGGGACTACTGAAGCTTTCTTT. As protein: CSAIQGTTEAFF.

This clonotype has at least ten counts. The chain has TRBV20-1 and TRBJ2-1, with TRBD2 matching 10 bases. Germline assignment: CDR1 DFQATT and CDR2 SNEGSKA (reference sequence). J gave up 2 bases and V 6 bases, and 4 bases lay outside the gene matches. CDR3 length equals 14 residues. CDR3 in amino acids: CSASSGSTYNEQFF. CDR3 DNA sequence: TGCAGTGCATCTAGCGGGAGTACCTACAATGAGCAGTTCTTC.